This TCR beta chain stems from a study of CD8 T cells in ankylosing spondylitis. Study-wide results and caveats: Ankylosing spondylitis blood seemed to carry a telltale TCR beta motif made of several highly homologous variants. With a CD8+ phenotype, disease-linked clones were relatively rare in peripheral blood. The study looked at matched synovial fluid samples from ankylosing spondylitis patients. Disease-linked clones were reported to be significantly enriched there.

On this clonotype: Its cognate antigen is unknown.

TCRdb re-derived calls from the 5' RACE reads in MiXCR, one entry per CDR3 protein. There are around 890,000 distinct CDR3 sequences in the sample; about 10% occur only once, and around 0.51% lies in the top ten. The source material was blood, either unsorted or a sorted T cell fraction (not recorded which). The source is a male donor with ankylosing spondylitis.

CDR3 nucleotides: TGCGCCAGCAGCCGACTAGCGGGAGCTAACAATGAGCAGTTCTTC. This sequence encodes CASSRLAGANNEQFF. The rearrangement links TRBV5-1 to TRBJ2-1; 12 bases match TRBD2. The germline V gene encodes CDR1 SGHRS and CDR2 YFSETQ. There are 15 residues in the CDR3. The junction had 4 bases not matched to a gene; V was cut back by 4 bases and J by 5 bases.